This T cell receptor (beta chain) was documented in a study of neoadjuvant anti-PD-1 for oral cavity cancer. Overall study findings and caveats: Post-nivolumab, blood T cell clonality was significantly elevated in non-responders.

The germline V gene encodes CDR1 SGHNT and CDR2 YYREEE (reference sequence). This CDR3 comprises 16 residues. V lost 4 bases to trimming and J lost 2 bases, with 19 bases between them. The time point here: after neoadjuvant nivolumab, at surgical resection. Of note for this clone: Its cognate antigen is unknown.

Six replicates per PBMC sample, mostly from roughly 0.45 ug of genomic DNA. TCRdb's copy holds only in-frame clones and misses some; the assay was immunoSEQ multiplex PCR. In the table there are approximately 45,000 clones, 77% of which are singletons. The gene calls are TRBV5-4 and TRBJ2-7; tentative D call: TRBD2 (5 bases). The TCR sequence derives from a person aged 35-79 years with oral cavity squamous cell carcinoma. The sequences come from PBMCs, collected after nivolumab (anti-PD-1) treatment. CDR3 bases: TGTGCCAGCAGCCCTAGCTTCGGTAAGGCGACCTACGAGCAGTACTTC. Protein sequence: CASSPSFGKATYEQYF. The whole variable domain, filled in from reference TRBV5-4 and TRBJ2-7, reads ETGVTQSPTHLIKTRGQQVTLRCSSQSGHNTVSWYQQALGQGPQFIFQYYREEENGRGNFPPRFSGLQFPNYSSELNVNALELDDSALYLCASSPSFGKATYEQYFGPGTRLTVT.